The 19 T cell receptor beta chains listed next were all sequenced from one sample in a study of CD8+CD57+ T cells in acquired aplastic anemia. The sequenced patients had an expansion of CD8+CD57+ cells seen by flow cytometry. The template used for profiling TCR beta VDJ and CDR3 was genomic DNA. Via MiXCR, TCRdb re-called the reads, giving one row per CDR3 protein. The repertoire holds about 160,000 distinct CDR3 sequences, with 40% to 55% as singletons. The specimen was sorted CD4+, CD8+, or CD8+CD57+ T cells (not recorded which) from PBMCs. The receptors shown here come from a human donor with aplastic anemia.

The V gene is TRBV7-8, the J gene TRBJ2-7; the match to TRBD2 covers 9 bases. Germline V CDR1 and CDR2: SGHVS, FQNEAQ. Losses at the gene ends were 1 base for V and 6 bases for J; bases not matched to a gene: 7. The length of the CDR3 is 15 residues. CDR3 in DNA: TGTGCCAGCAGCTTAGGCCTGGGACTAGCAGGCGAGCAGTACTTC. Translated: CASSLGLGLAGEQYF.

This clonotype was recorded many times. The V call is TRBV6-1, the J call TRBJ2-7, with 13 nucleotides matching TRBD2. With V trimmed by 9 bases and J by 6 bases, 11 bases remained unmatched. CDR3 length: 15 residues. Germline-derived CDR1 and CDR2 are MNHNS and SASEGT. DNA of the CDR3: TGTGCCAGTAGGACTAGCGGGAGCCCCGGTCTCGAGCAGTACGTC. Translated: CASRTSGSPGLEQYV.

V and J are TRBV6-1 and TRBJ2-7; 7 bases align to TRBD1. J lost 0 bases, V lost 7 bases, and 12 bases had no gene match. Germline lookup yields CDR1 MNHNS and CDR2 SASEGT. CDR3 length equals 16 residues. CDR3 sequence (DNA): TGTGCCAGCATGGGGACAGTAAGTCGCAGCTCCTACGAGCAGTACTTC. It yields the protein CASMGTVSRSSYEQYF.

This clonotype was recorded a few times. This chain connects TRBV2 to TRBJ1-5, with D hard to call. Germline V CDR1 and CDR2: SNHLY, FYNNEI. The CDR3 has 13 amino acids. The germline V and J ends were trimmed by 9 bases and 2 bases, with 11 bases remaining between them. The chain's CDR3 is CASENGGNQPQHF. The DNA for the CDR3 is TGTGCCAGTGAAAATGGGGGCAATCAGCCCCAGCATTTT.

This clonotype has ten or more counts. This chain links TRBV5-4 with TRBJ1-4; unclear D gene. V lost 4 bases, J lost 7 bases, and 17 bases lay in between. The CDR3 spans 15 residues. Germline CDR1 and CDR2: SGHNT and YYREEE (reference sequence). As DNA, the CDR3 is TGTGCCAGCAGCCCCGGCCCTTCTGGGAGTGAAAAACTGTTTTTT. It encodes CASSPGPSGSEKLFF.

For this clonotype: A much larger clonotype is one base distant, so this may be a read error. The chain uses TRBV9 and TRBJ2-7; D possibly uses TRBD1 or TRBD2 (6 bases each). CDR1 and CDR2 (germline): SGDLS, YYNGEE. Deletions cut 4 bases from V and 1 base from J, with 15 bases between. The CDR3 is 15 residues long. CDR3 loop: CASSLDGGGSYEQYV. The CDR3 DNA is TGTGCCAGCAGCTTGGACGGGGGCGGTTCCTACGAGCAGTACGTC.

The chain combines TRBV7-2 with TRBJ1-2; maybe TRBD1 (6 bases). The V end lost 2 bases, the J end lost 6 bases, and 10 bases lay between the germline ends. Per germline, CDR1 SGHTA and CDR2 FQGNSA. CDR3 length: 13 residues. CDR3 protein: CASSLSGADGYTF. The CDR3, as DNA: TGTGCCAGCAGCTTATCGGGGGCGGATGGCTACACCTTC.

The rearrangement joins TRBV10-3 to TRBJ2-7, with D possibly TRBD1 on 6 matching bases. Germline V gene sequence: CDR1 ENHRY, CDR2 SYGVKD. The germline V and J ends were trimmed by 4 bases and 1 base, with 8 bases remaining between them. The CDR3 covers 13 residues. For the CDR3, the DNA is TGTGCCATCAGTGGGCAGGGGTCCTACGAGCAGTACTTC. Protein: CAISGQGSYEQYF.

Ten or more counts support this clonotype. The chain uses TRBV20-1 and TRBJ1-6, with 9 nucleotides matching TRBD1. Germline V gives CDR1 DFQATT, CDR2 SNEGSKA (reference sequence). Unmatched junction bases numbered 12, after V lost 6 bases and J lost 12 bases. The CDR3 contains 14 residues. CDR3 in DNA: TGCAGTGCAGCCGGGACAGGGTTTTGGAAACCCCTCCACTTT. Its translation is CSAAGTGFWKPLHF.

The rearrangement uses TRBV29-1 and TRBJ2-1, with TRBD2 matching 12 bases. Germline CDR1 and CDR2: SQVTM and ANQGSEA. The CDR3 has 14 residues. The V gene end was trimmed by 5 bases and the J gene end by 10 bases; junction bases not matched to a gene: 9. CDR3 DNA sequence: TGCAGCGTTACATTGGGGCTAGCGGGGGGGGAGCAGTTCTTC. Amino acid sequence: CSVTLGLAGGEQFF.

This clonotype was seen a few times. The chain has TRBV30 and TRBJ1-2; D is perhaps TRBD1 (5 bases). V dropped 0 bases and J dropped 8 bases, with 10 bases sitting between them. Germline-derived CDR1 and CDR2 are GTSNPN and SVGIG (reference sequence). This CDR3 has 12 amino acids. CDR3 sequence reads: CAWSVWRDGYTF. The CDR3 nucleotides read TGTGCCTGGAGTGTATGGCGGGACGGCTACACCTTC.

V gene TRBV25-1 combines with J gene TRBJ2-7, with 10 bases matching TRBD2. V was clipped by 6 bases and J by 5 bases; unmatched bases: 10. The V gene's germline CDR1 is MGHDK and CDR2 SYGVNS. CDR3 length: 15 amino acids. The CDR3 DNA is TGTGCCAGCAGCGCAGGGACTAGCGTGTTCAACGAGCAGTACTTC. Translating it yields CASSAGTSVFNEQYF.

This chain connects TRBV15 to TRBJ1-1; unclear D gene. The CDR3 spans 15 residues. CDR1 LNHNV and CDR2 YYDKDF come from the germline V gene (reference sequence). V dropped 0 bases and J dropped 3 bases, with 11 bases sitting between them. CDR3 residues: CATSRDRFVYTEAFF. Written as DNA, the CDR3 is TGTGCCACCAGCAGAGACAGGTTCGTTTACACTGAAGCTTTCTTT. Full variable domain (rest looked up from reference TRBV15 and TRBJ1-1): DAMVIQNPRYQVTQFGKPVTLSCSQTLNHNVMYWYQQKSSQAPKLLFHYYDKDFNNEADTPDNFQSRRPNTSFCFLDIRSPGLGDTAMYLCATSRDRFVYTEAFFGQGTRLTVV.

The chain links TRBV10-2 to TRBJ2-7; D gene unclear. Trimming took off 6 bases at V and 3 bases at J, with 12 bases between the two ends. CDR3 length: 13 amino acids. Germline V CDR1 and CDR2: WSHSY, SAAADI. CDR3 in amino acids: CASSATLDYEQYF. The DNA for the CDR3 is TGCGCCAGCAGCGCAACCCTAGACTACGAGCAGTACTTC.

As DNA, the CDR3 is TGTGCCAGCAGCTTAGAAGGTACGCTTGAAGCTTTCTTT. It is translated as CASSLEGTLEAFF. V usage is TRBV11-2 and J usage is TRBJ1-1; the D is unclear. CDR1 SGHAT and CDR2 FQNNGV come from the germline V gene. This CDR3 is built from 13 residues. Trimming shortened V by 0 bases and J by 7 bases, and 9 bases separated the two germline ends.

This clonotype was seen once. The J gene is TRBJ1-6, the V gene TRBV19; D remains unclear. Germline V lookup: CDR1 LNHDA, CDR2 SQIVND (reference sequence). The CDR3 consists of 14 residues. V shed 4 bases and J shed 0 bases, with 4 bases lying between them. CDR3 sequence: CASSTLSYNSPLHF. As DNA, the CDR3 is TGTGCCAGTAGTACCCTCTCCTATAATTCACCCCTCCACTTT.

The J gene is TRBJ1-2, the V gene TRBV11-2; D is possibly TRBD1 (5 bases). Deletions cut 6 bases from V and 1 base from J, with 21 bases between. Germline V lookup: CDR1 SGHAT, CDR2 FQNNGV. CDR3 size: 17 residues. The CDR3 region is CASRSYVGTDHNYGYTF. As DNA, the CDR3 is TGTGCCAGCAGGTCCTACGTCGGGACGGATCATAACTATGGCTACACCTTC.

This clonotype has just a few counts. The chain recombines TRBV29-1 with TRBJ2-5, with TRBD1 matching 8 bases. Germline V gene sequence: CDR1 SQVTM, CDR2 ANQGSEA. V was clipped by 3 bases and J by 5 bases; unmatched bases: 8. This CDR3 comprises 14 residues. CDR3 sequence: CSVEWAGGRETQYF. CDR3 coding DNA: TGCAGCGTTGAGTGGGCAGGGGGCAGGGAGACCCAGTACTTC.

This clonotype was observed many times. The V and J genes are TRBV20-1 and TRBJ2-5, with TRBD2 as a possible D gene (6 bases). V lost 2 bases, J lost 5 bases, and 12 bases lay in between. CDR1 and CDR2 from the germline V gene are DFQATT and SNEGSKA (reference sequence). The CDR3 is 13 amino acids. The CDR3 DNA follows: TGCAGTGCTAGACCGCTAGCGAGGGAGACCCAGTACTTC. Its translation is CSARPLARETQYF.